This entry lists 24 T cell receptor beta chains sequenced from one sample in a study of tumor-infiltrating lymphocytes in oesophageal squamous cell carcinoma. TCRdb passed the PCR reads through MiXCR, listing each CDR3 protein once. The sample shows about 11,000 distinct CDR3 sequences, 50% to 55% of them seen only once. Sequences were obtained from esophageal tumor tissue. The source of these receptors is a female donor with esophageal squamous cell carcinoma.

By share of the sample, this clonotype is medium-sized (0.01 to 0.1%). The CDR3 loop reads CASSYWTGELFF. CDR3 DNA sequence: TGTGCCAGCAGTTACTGGACCGGGGAGCTGTTTTTT. The rearrangement links TRBV6-2 or TRBV6-3 to TRBJ2-2; no clear D gene. The V and J ends lost 1 base and 5 bases respectively, with 2 bases between them. The CDR3 is made up of 12 amino acids. Germline values: CDR1 MNHEY, CDR2 SVGEGT.

This rearrangement joins TRBV27 to TRBJ2-5, with TRBD1 as a possible D gene (5 bases). The J call is in doubt because the DNA end fits TRBJ2-7 better. Germline V gene sequence: CDR1 MNHEY, CDR2 SMNVEV (reference sequence). The CDR3 is 15 amino acids. The CDR3 here is CASSFRGLLTYEQYF. The CDR3 DNA sequence: TGTGCCAGCAGTTTTAGGGGATTACTTACCTACGAGCAGTACTTC.

The chain links TRBV7-3 to TRBJ2-6; D is unresolved. With the DNA end fitting TRBJ2-7 better, the J assignment may be wrong. Germline CDR1 SGHTA, CDR2 FQGTGA. CDR3 length equals 14 residues. Here the CDR3 reads CASSFSGGQDEQYF. DNA of the CDR3: TGTGCCAGCAGCTTCTCGGGTGGCCAAGACGAGCAGTACTTC.

The chain is built from TRBV7-3 and TRBJ2-1; TRBD2 is a possible D gene (5 bases). V shed 5 bases and J shed 4 bases, with 12 bases lying between them. There are 14 residues in the CDR3. CDR1 is SGHTA and CDR2 is FQGTGA in the germline V gene. CDR3: CASSPDRTYNEQFF. The CDR3 region has the DNA TGTGCCAGCAGCCCCGATCGGACTTACAATGAGCAGTTCTTC.

There are many counts of this clonotype. This chain joins TRBV6-6 and TRBJ1-2; 9 nucleotides align to TRBD1. This CDR3 contains 15 residues. Germline-derived CDR1 and CDR2 are MNHNY and SVGAGI (reference sequence). V trimming: 2 bases; J trimming: 8 bases; junction bases outside the gene matches: 9. The CDR3 loop reads CASSYLGTGNRGYTF. The CDR3 coding sequence is TGTGCCAGCAGTTACCTAGGGACAGGGAATCGCGGCTACACCTTC.

This chain uses TRBV28 with TRBJ2-6; D call uncertain. The CDR3 is made up of 16 amino acids. Trimming removed 3 bases at V and 0 bases at J, with 9 bases between. Germline V lookup: CDR1 MDHEN, CDR2 SYDVKM. As DNA, the CDR3 is TGTGCCAGCAGTTTCAGGCTTATCTCTGGGGCCAACGTCCTGACTTTC. This encodes CASSFRLISGANVLTF.

This clonotype was observed a few times. This chain joins TRBV5-1 and TRBJ1-2, with D maybe TRBD1 (6 bases). In germline, CDR1 is SGHRS, CDR2 YFSETQ. V gave up 4 bases and J gave up 7 bases, with 11 bases separating them. The CDR3 runs to 12 residues. This chain's CDR3 is CASSLQGAGYTF. The CDR3 DNA follows: TGCGCCAGCAGCCTACAGGGCGCTGGCTACACCTTC.

By proportion, this clonotype is medium-sized (0.01 to 0.1%). The chain has TRBV7-9 and TRBJ2-5, with a possible D match to TRBD1 (5 bases). The CDR3 consists of 13 residues. Between the trimmed V and J ends, which lost 3 bases and 1 base, there was a span of 6 bases. The germline gives CDR1 SEHNR, CDR2 FQNEAQ (reference sequence). CDR3 nucleotides: TGTGCCAGCAGCTTCCAGGGCCAAGAGACCCAGTACTTC. It encodes CASSFQGQETQYF.

A remark on this clonotype: Possible read error: a much larger clone is one base away. The rearrangement uses TRBV19 and TRBJ2-7; 7 nucleotides agree with TRBD1. V shed 7 bases and J 7 bases; nucleotides not matched to a gene: 13. The CDR3 has 14 residues. Germline V gene lookup returns CDR1 LNHDA and CDR2 SQIVND (reference sequence). The CDR3, as DNA: TGTGCCAGTAAAACAGGGGAAACGTACGGTGAGCAGTACTTC. Its translation: CASKTGETYGEQYF.

This clonotype has only a few counts. A much larger clone lies a single base off, so this may be a read error. The chain uses TRBV18 and TRBJ2-4; 12 bases map to TRBD2. Unmatched junction bases numbered 10, after V lost 3 bases and J lost 13 bases. Germline-derived CDR1 and CDR2 are KGHSH and LQKENI. The CDR3 sequence is 15 residues long. The CDR3 loop reads CASSPTSGSTNEQYF. The DNA for the CDR3 is TGTGCCAGCTCACCGACTAGCGGGAGTACGAATGAGCAGTACTTC.

This chain links TRBV27 with TRBJ2-4; 10 bases align to TRBD2. Germline values: CDR1 MNHEY, CDR2 SMNVEV (reference sequence). This CDR3 is built from 15 residues. The V and J ends lost 7 bases and 13 bases, in that order; junction bases with no gene match: 16. The CDR3 bases are TGTGCCAGCATTGAGATGGCTAGCGGGAGCAATGAGCAGTACTTC. This gives the protein CASIEMASGSNEQYF.

In this sample, this clonotype turned up many times. The V gene is TRBV6-1, the J gene TRBJ2-5, with 7 bases matching TRBD1. V lost 6 bases and J lost 2; bases outside the gene matches: 6. There are 14 residues in the CDR3. Looked up from germline, CDR1 is MNHNS and CDR2 is SASEGT. CDR3 in DNA: TGTGCCAGCAGACCCCCGGGACAGCAAGAGACCCAGTACTTC. It yields the protein CASRPPGQQETQYF.

As for this clonotype: The junction departs from the called germline gene at one end, perhaps through a read error. The chain couples TRBV5-3 to TRBJ2-1, with a possible D match to TRBD2 (6 bases). TRBV5-3 is an ORF for which the function is uncertain. The CDR3 extends over 13 amino acids. CDR3 nucleotide sequence: TGTGCCAGCAGCTTCGGGACTTTCAATGAGCAGTTCTTC. This translates into CASSFGTFNEQFF.

There are a few counts of this clonotype. The chain recombines TRBV5-6 with TRBJ1-1; D uncertain. With the DNA end fitting TRBJ1-6 better, the J assignment may be wrong. Per germline, CDR1 SGHDT and CDR2 YYEEEE. The CDR3 totals 15 residues. The CDR3 DNA sequence: TGTGCCAGCAGCTTTATCGACTTAGGGAATTCACCCCTCCACTTT. Residues: CASSFIDLGNSPLHF.

The CDR3 region is CASNRANEQFF. CDR3 nucleotides: TGTGCCAGCAATCGTGCGAATGAGCAGTTCTTC. The V gene is TRBV6-5, the J gene TRBJ2-7; D remains ambiguous. The DNA end is more similar to TRBJ2-1, so the J call may be wrong. Germline V gives CDR1 MNHEY, CDR2 SVGAGI. The CDR3 is made up of 11 amino acids.

The rearrangement links TRBV20-1 to TRBJ1-1; D unresolved. The V gene's germline CDR1 is DFQATT and CDR2 SNEGSKA (reference sequence). Trimming took 1 base from V and 5 from J, leaving 11 bases between them. The CDR3 spans 13 residues. The CDR3 protein is CSARVVGGTEAFF. CDR3 nucleotides: TGCAGTGCTAGAGTGGTTGGAGGGACTGAAGCTTTCTTT.

There are many counts of this clonotype. A much bigger clone sits one base away, suggesting this may be a read error. The chain uses TRBV28 and TRBJ2-7; 10 bases agree with TRBD2. After removal of 3 bases from V and 7 bases from J, the junction contained 15 bases not matched to a gene. The CDR3 spans 17 residues. Germline V gene data show CDR1 as MDHEN and CDR2 as SYDVKM. DNA for the CDR3: TGTGCCAGCAGTTTCAGGCTAACTAGCGGGATTTTCAATGAGCAGTACTTC. It encodes CASSFRLTSGIFNEQYF.

The chain recombines TRBV7-8 with TRBJ2-5; TRBD1 aligns across 7 bases. The CDR3 has 13 residues. After removal of 4 bases from V and 4 bases from J, the junction contained 3 bases not matched to a gene. Looked up from germline, CDR1 is SGHVS and CDR2 is FQNEAQ. For the CDR3, the DNA is TGTGCCAGCAGCTCGACAGGGCCAGAGACCCAGTACTTC. Translated: CASSSTGPETQYF. The variable domain in full, with the rest retrieved from reference TRBV7-8 and TRBJ2-5, is GAGVSQSPRYKVAKRGQDVALRCDPISGHVSLFWYQQALGQGPEFLTYFQNEAQLDKSGLPSDRFFAERPEGSVSTLKIQRTQQEDSAVYLCASSSTGPETQYFGPGTRLLVL.

J is TRBJ2-6 and V is TRBV7-2; TRBD2 might be the D (5 bases). The CDR3 loop spans 16 amino acids. Deletions cut 0 bases from V and 4 bases from J, with 10 bases between. Germline V CDR1 and CDR2: SGHTA, FQGNSA. The CDR3 region is CASSLAPGIGANVLTF. The CDR3 bases are TGTGCCAGCAGCTTAGCGCCCGGGATCGGGGCCAACGTCCTGACTTTC. Full variable domain (remainder filled in from reference TRBV7-2 and TRBJ2-6): GAGVSQSPSNKVTEKGKDVELRCDPISGHTALYWYRQSLGQGLEFLIYFQGNSAPDKSGLPSDRFSAERTGGSVSTLTIQRTQQEDSAVYLCASSLAPGIGANVLTFGAGSRLTVL.

V is TRBV7-8 and J is TRBJ2-5; tentatively, D is TRBD2 (5 bases). CDR3 length equals 15 residues. Per the germline V gene, CDR1 is SGHVS and CDR2 is FQNEAQ. V was clipped by 3 bases and J by 5 bases, with 16 bases between them. The CDR3 loop reads CASSLFEAVLETQYF. DNA of the CDR3: TGTGCCAGCAGCTTGTTTGAAGCGGTTCTCGAGACCCAGTACTTC. Full variable domain (outside the CDR3, taken from reference TRBV7-8 and TRBJ2-5): GAGVSQSPRYKVAKRGQDVALRCDPISGHVSLFWYQQALGQGPEFLTYFQNEAQLDKSGLPSDRFFAERPEGSVSTLKIQRTQQEDSAVYLCASSLFEAVLETQYFGPGTRLLVL.

This clonotype has at least ten counts. This sequence joins TRBV5-5 and TRBJ2-1; no definite D call. CDR3 length equals 11 residues. Germline values: CDR1 SGHKS, CDR2 YYEKEE (reference sequence). Trimming shortened V by 7 bases and J by 3 bases, and 5 bases separated the two germline ends. The CDR3 bases are TGTGCCAGCTTGGACTACAATGAGCAGTTCTTC. Translating it yields CASLDYNEQFF.

This chain links TRBV10-2 with TRBJ2-1; D unresolved. Judging by the DNA end, TRBJ2-5 fits better; the J call may be wrong. CDR1 is WSHSY and CDR2 is SAAADI in the germline V gene. The length of the CDR3 is 13 residues. CDR3 protein: CASSESSQQTQYF. The CDR3 DNA sequence: TGCGCCAGCAGTGAGTCGAGTCAACAGACCCAGTACTTC.

The V gene is TRBV10-2, the J gene TRBJ2-1, with D perhaps TRBD1 (5 bases). Germline CDR1 WSHSY, CDR2 SAAADI. V lost 3 bases and J 4 bases, leaving 13 bases between the germline ends. The CDR3 loop spans 15 amino acids. CDR3 nucleotides: TGCGCCAGCAGTGAATCGCAGGGATGGTACAATGAGCAGTTCTTC. It translates to CASSESQGWYNEQFF.

The chain couples TRBV7-8 to TRBJ2-5; a weak D match, TRBD2 (7 bases). V lost 0 bases, J lost 13 bases, and 24 bases lay in between. This CDR3 has 16 residues. Germline V gene data show CDR1 as SGHVS and CDR2 as FQNEAQ. The DNA of the CDR3 is TGTGCCAGCAGCTTAGCGGGGGGGCCTCTCACCGGGGAGCTGTACTTC. This sequence encodes CASSLAGGPLTGELYF.